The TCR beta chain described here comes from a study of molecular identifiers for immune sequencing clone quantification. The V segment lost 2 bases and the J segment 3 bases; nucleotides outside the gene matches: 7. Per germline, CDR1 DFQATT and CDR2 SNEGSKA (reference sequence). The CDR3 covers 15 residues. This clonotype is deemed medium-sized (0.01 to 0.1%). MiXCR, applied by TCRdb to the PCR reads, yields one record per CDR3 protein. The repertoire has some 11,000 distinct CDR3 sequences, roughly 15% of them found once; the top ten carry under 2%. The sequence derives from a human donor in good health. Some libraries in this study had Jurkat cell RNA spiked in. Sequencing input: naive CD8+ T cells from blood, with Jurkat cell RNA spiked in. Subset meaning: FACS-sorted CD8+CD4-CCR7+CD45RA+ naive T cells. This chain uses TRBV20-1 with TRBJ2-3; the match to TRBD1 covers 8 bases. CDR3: CSARLYRGKTDTQYF. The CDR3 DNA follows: TGCAGTGCTAGATTGTACAGGGGGAAAACAGATACGCAGTATTTT.